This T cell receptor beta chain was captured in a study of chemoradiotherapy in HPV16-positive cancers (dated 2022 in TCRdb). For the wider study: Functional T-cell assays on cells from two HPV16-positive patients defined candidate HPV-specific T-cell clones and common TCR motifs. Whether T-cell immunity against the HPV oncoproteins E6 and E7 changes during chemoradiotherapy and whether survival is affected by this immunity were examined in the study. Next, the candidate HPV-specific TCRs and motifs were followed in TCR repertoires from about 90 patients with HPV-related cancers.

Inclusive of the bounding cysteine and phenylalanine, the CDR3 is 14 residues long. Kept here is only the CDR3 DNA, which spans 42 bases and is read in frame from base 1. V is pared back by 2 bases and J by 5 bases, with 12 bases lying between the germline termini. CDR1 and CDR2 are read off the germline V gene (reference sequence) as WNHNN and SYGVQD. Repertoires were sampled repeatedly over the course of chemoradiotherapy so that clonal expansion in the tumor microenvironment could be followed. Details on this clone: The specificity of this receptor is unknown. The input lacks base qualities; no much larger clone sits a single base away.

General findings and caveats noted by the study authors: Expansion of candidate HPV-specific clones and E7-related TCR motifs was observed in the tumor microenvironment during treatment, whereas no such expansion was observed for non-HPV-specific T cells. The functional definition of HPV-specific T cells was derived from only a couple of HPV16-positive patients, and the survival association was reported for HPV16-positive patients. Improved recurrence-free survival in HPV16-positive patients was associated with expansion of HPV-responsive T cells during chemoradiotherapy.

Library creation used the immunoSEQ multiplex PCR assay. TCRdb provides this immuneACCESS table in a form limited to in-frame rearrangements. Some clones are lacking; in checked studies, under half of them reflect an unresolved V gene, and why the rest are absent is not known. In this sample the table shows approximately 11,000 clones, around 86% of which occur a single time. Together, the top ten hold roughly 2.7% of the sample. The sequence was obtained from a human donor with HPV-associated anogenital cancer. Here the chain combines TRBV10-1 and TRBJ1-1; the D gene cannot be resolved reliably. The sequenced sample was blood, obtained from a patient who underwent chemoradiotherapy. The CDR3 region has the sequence CASSETARSTEAFF. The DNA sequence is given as TGCGCCAGCAGTGAGACGGCCAGAAGTACTGAAGCTTTCTTT.